The sequence of this T cell receptor beta chain was determined in a study of human T cells and chemical hapten exposure. Study in general: From small differences in pooled library volume came most of the variation in per-sample TCR yields.

Each cDNA molecule in the library carried unique molecular identifiers. MiXCR, applied by TCRdb to the 5' RACE reads, yields one record per CDR3 protein. The sample carries 150,000 or so distinct CDR3 sequences, over 3.5% recorded once. There are many counts of this clonotype. Its target is not known. V was clipped by 5 bases and J by 6 bases; unmatched bases: 7. Germline loops: CDR1 SGHTA, CDR2 FQGNSA. The CDR3 totals 16 residues. Study findings and constraints: Those TCRs sitting above 1 in 1000 frequency stayed the same with DPC sensitization.

Extraction of total RNA was performed on unfractionated whole blood. The rearrangement joins TRBV7-2 to TRBJ2-3, with 14 bases lining up with TRBD2. The TCR originated in a female donor in good health. The CDR3 protein is CASSPGLAGGGDTQYF. The DNA of the CDR3 is TGTGCCAGCAGCCCCGGACTAGCGGGGGGCGGTGATACGCAGTATTTT. The complete variable domain, with remaining parts taken from reference TRBV7-2 and TRBJ2-3, reads GAGVSQSPSNKVTEKGKDVELRCDPISGHTALYWYRQSLGQGLEFLIYFQGNSAPDKSGLPSDRFSAERTGGSVSTLTIQRTQQEDSAVYLCASSPGLAGGGDTQYFGPGTRLTVL.